Below, one T cell receptor beta chain is given with its context. CD45RO negativity and positive selection for CCR7 defined naive CD8 cells, a population that excluded terminally differentiated effector memory CD45RA+ cells. This sample was included in a study of shared clonotypes between healthy human individuals. Study details: A donor's plate count was three for CD4 naive and three for CD4 memory; CD8 naive had two and CD8 memory one.

The germline V gene encodes CDR1 ENHRY and CDR2 SYGVKD. The CDR3 extends over 16 amino acids. V was clipped by 4 bases and J by 8 bases; unmatched bases: 13. Method: immunoSEQ multiplex PCR; TCRdb's copy keeps in-frame clones and lacks some. The table lists fewer than 1 million clones, approximately 96% of them singletons. The clonotype originates from a man aged 30-40 years in good health. This chain uses TRBV10-3 with TRBJ2-1; 8 bases align to TRBD2. What was sequenced was naive CD8+ T cells sorted from blood. The CDR3 reads CAISVSGAWSLDEQFF. In DNA, the CDR3 is TGTGCCATCAGTGTTAGCGGGGCCTGGTCTTTGGATGAGCAGTTCTTC.